This T cell receptor (beta chain) is drawn from a study of identifying expanded T cells in peripheral blood. The CDR3 is 18 residues long. Trimming took 1 base from V and 4 from J; bases not matched to a gene: 9. Germline values: CDR1 LGHNA, CDR2 YNFKEQ. During the collection period, no donor immune events like infections were recorded. Study-wide results and limits: Variance in clone template counts between approximately 2-week samples significantly increased with total template count across all healthy donors. Differentially abundant clones: 1 to 1.5 between replicates, approximately 15 at 2 to 3 weeks, approximately 18 at four.

The table came from immunoSEQ multiplex PCR; TCRdb's copy has only in-frame clones and leaves some out. Among over 100,000 clones listed, roughly 90% were seen once. Concerning this clone: The antigen is unknown.

The sample consisted of blood. The sequence was obtained from a person between 18 and 75 years old in good health. This chain connects TRBV4-2 to TRBJ2-1, with TRBD2 matching 11 bases. The CDR3 coding sequence is TGTGCCAGCAGCCAAGTAACTAGCGGGAGCGCAAATTACAATGAGCAGTTCTTC. It translates to CASSQVTSGSANYNEQFF.